Below are 25 T cell receptor beta chains sequenced from a single sample in a study of identical twins. One entry per CDR3 protein, called by TCRdb with MiXCR from the 5' RACE reads. The sample lists roughly 700,000 distinct CDR3 sequences, 8% to 9% seen once, with about 0.98% in the top ten. Another study also made use of these data, one on yellow fever vaccine responses in identical twins.

The sample comprised PBMCs. These TCRs come from a woman aged 18-29 years in good health.

At least ten counts were recorded for this clonotype. The V call is TRBV5-1, the J call TRBJ2-3; 8 bases agree with TRBD2. The CDR3 consists of 15 residues. CDR1 and CDR2 (germline): SGHRS, YFSETQ. Germline trimming cut 5 bases from V and 3 bases from J; bases unmatched to any gene: 8. As DNA, the CDR3 is TGCGCCAGCAGTAGGGGACTAGAAGGTACAGATACGCAGTATTTT. It encodes CASSRGLEGTDTQYF.

This chain joins TRBV20-1 and TRBJ2-5, with 7 positions matching TRBD2. CDR1 and CDR2 (germline): DFQATT, SNEGSKA (reference sequence). The CDR3 spans 15 residues. With V trimmed by 3 bases and J by 1 base, 8 bases remained unmatched. The CDR3 sequence is CSASWSSGRQETQYF. The CDR3 nucleotides read TGCAGTGCTAGTTGGTCTAGCGGTCGCCAAGAGACCCAGTACTTC.

This clonotype was observed a few times. The chain uses TRBV20-1 and TRBJ2-1, with D maybe TRBD2 (6 bases). The germline CDR1 and CDR2 sequences are DFQATT and SNEGSKA (reference sequence). The CDR3 runs 15 residues. The V end lost 5 bases, the J end lost 2 bases, and 16 bases lay between the germline ends. The CDR3 region is CSAEGPGLPYNEQFF. CDR3 nucleotide sequence: TGCAGTGCTGAGGGGCCGGGACTCCCCTACAATGAGCAGTTCTTC.

The chain recombines TRBV9 with TRBJ1-2; D perhaps matches TRBD1 (6 bases). V was pared by 3 bases and J by 4 bases, with 10 bases between. This CDR3 has 13 residues. The germline gives CDR1 SGDLS, CDR2 YYNGEE. DNA for the CDR3: TGTGCCAGCAGCGGCTTGGACAGCTATGGCTACACCTTC. Translation: CASSGLDSYGYTF.

J is TRBJ2-2 and V is TRBV7-2; no definite D call. Deletions cut 2 bases from V and 8 bases from J, with 6 bases between. This CDR3 is 12 amino acids long. Germline V gene data show CDR1 as SGHTA and CDR2 as FQGNSA. The CDR3 bases are TGTGCCAGCAGCTTAAGACTTGGGGAGCTGTTTTTT. It encodes CASSLRLGELFF.

This clonotype has at least ten counts. The gene calls are TRBV7-9 and TRBJ2-2, with a weak D call TRBD1 (5 bases). Germline V gene data show CDR1 as SEHNR and CDR2 as FQNEAQ (reference sequence). The CDR3 contains 15 residues. Trimming left V 1 base short and J 4 bases short, with 10 bases between. CDR3 nucleotide sequence: TGTGCCAGCAGCTTAGGTCAGGGTACCACCGGGGAGCTGTTTTTT. It yields the protein CASSLGQGTTGELFF.

The chain couples TRBV5-5 to TRBJ2-3, with 7 bases fitting TRBD1. CDR3 length equals 16 residues. Germline V gene lookup returns CDR1 SGHKS and CDR2 YYEKEE (reference sequence). The junction had 5 bases not matched to a gene; V was cut back by 0 bases and J by 1 base. The CDR3 loop reads CASSLGQGVGTDTQYF. In DNA, the CDR3 is TGTGCCAGCAGCTTGGGACAGGGAGTAGGCACAGATACGCAGTATTTT.

Turning to this clonotype: Sequence at one end of the junction differs from germline and may be a read error. The chain is built from TRBV7-7 and TRBJ2-5, with D possibly matching TRBD2 (6 bases). Germline lookup yields CDR1 SSHAT and CDR2 FNYEAQ (reference sequence). CDR3 length: 17 residues. The chain's CDR3 is CASSLAWGSGGQETQYF. CDR3 in DNA: TGTGCTAGCAGCTTAGCGTGGGGTAGCGGAGGACAAGAGACCCAGTACTTC.

The V gene is TRBV30, the J gene TRBJ2-7; 7 bases agree with TRBD1. V dropped 7 bases and J dropped 3; count of bases not matched to a gene: 3. The CDR3 runs 11 residues. Germline loops: CDR1 GTSNPN, CDR2 SVGIG (reference sequence). The CDR3 sequence: CALRQGYEQYF. The CDR3 DNA reads TGTGCCTTGAGACAGGGCTACGAGCAGTACTTC.

This clonotype came up a few times. The V and J genes are TRBV4-1 and TRBJ2-7; D remains ambiguous. With 1 base removed from V and 3 bases from J, the gap between germline ends came to 13 bases. Germline V gene lookup returns CDR1 MGHRA and CDR2 YSYEKL. The CDR3 sequence is 15 residues long. In DNA, the CDR3 is TGCGCCAGCAGCCAAGGTTCAGGAGCTTTCTACGAGCAGTACTTC. Residues: CASSQGSGAFYEQYF.

This clonotype was observed a handful of times. This chain uses TRBV4-1 with TRBJ2-1; possibly TRBD1 for D (6 bases). The V and J ends lost 2 bases and 8 bases respectively, with 10 bases between them. This CDR3 contains 13 residues. The V gene's germline CDR1 is MGHRA and CDR2 YSYEKL. In DNA, the CDR3 is TGCGCCAGCAGCCAACCACAGGGCTATGAGCAGTTCTTC. Protein: CASSQPQGYEQFF.

This clonotype was detected only a few times. This chain connects TRBV9 to TRBJ1-1; no definite D call. The ends were cut back, 0 bases at V and 7 bases at J, with 10 bases in the middle. The length of the CDR3 is 13 residues. Per the germline V gene, CDR1 is SGDLS and CDR2 is YYNGEE. This CDR3 is CASSVVDGIEAFF. The CDR3 DNA reads TGTGCCAGCAGCGTAGTGGACGGAATTGAAGCTTTCTTT. Complete variable domain (other parts from reference TRBV9 and TRBJ1-1): DSGVTQTPKHLITATGQRVTLRCSPRSGDLSVYWYQQSLDQGLQFLIQYYNGEERAKGNILERFSAQQFPDLHSELNLSSLELGDSALYFCASSVVDGIEAFFGQGTRLTVV.

V is TRBV12-3 or TRBV12-4 and J is TRBJ1-2; no clear D gene. This CDR3 is built from 13 residues. Trimming stripped 6 bases from V and 0 bases from J, with 8 bases between. The CDR3 region has the DNA TGTGCCAGCAGCCGTGCTACTAACTATGGCTACACCTTC. This gives the protein CASSRATNYGYTF.

This clonotype was detected only a few times. The chain has TRBV11-1 and TRBJ2-6, with 11 positions matching TRBD1. Germline trimming cut 5 bases from V and 0 bases from J; bases unmatched to any gene: 6. Per the germline V gene, CDR1 is SGHAT and CDR2 is FQDESV (reference sequence). The CDR3 is 18 residues long. The CDR3, as DNA: TGTGCCAGCAGCGCCTCCGGGACAGGGGGCTCTGGGGCCAACGTCCTGACTTTC. Protein: CASSASGTGGSGANVLTF.

This clonotype was counted ten times or more. This chain connects TRBV12-3 or TRBV12-4 to TRBJ2-3, with 13 bases matching TRBD2. The V segment lost 6 bases and the J segment 9 bases; nucleotides outside the gene matches: 12. The CDR3 consists of 16 residues. The CDR3 here is CASSPGTSGTGDTQYF. The CDR3 DNA is TGTGCCAGCAGCCCTGGGACTAGCGGGACGGGGGACACGCAGTATTTT.

This clonotype came up many times. The J gene is TRBJ2-2, the V gene TRBV5-1; TRBD1 matches 7 bases. The CDR3 is 14 amino acids. Germline-derived CDR1 and CDR2 are SGHRS and YFSETQ. Trimming removed 8 bases from V and 1 base from J; junction bases left unmatched: 5. The CDR3 reads CASFPGGNTGELFF. In DNA form, the CDR3 reads TGCGCCAGTTTCCCAGGGGGGAACACCGGGGAGCTGTTTTTT.

This clonotype was seen at least ten times. V and J are TRBV5-1 and TRBJ2-5; 9 bases map to TRBD2. Germline loops: CDR1 SGHRS, CDR2 YFSETQ. The CDR3 is 16 residues long. The V gene end was trimmed by 2 bases and the J gene end by 4 bases; junction bases not matched to a gene: 9. CDR3 sequence: CASSFSLAGKGETQYF. The CDR3 nucleotides are TGCGCCAGCAGCTTTTCTCTAGCGGGAAAGGGAGAGACCCAGTACTTC.

The CDR3 spells CASSIGTSGNRRTDTQYF. CDR3 nucleotides: TGTGCCAGCAGCATCGGGACTAGCGGGAACAGGCGCACAGATACGCAGTATTTT. The chain employs TRBV6-2 or TRBV6-3 and TRBJ2-3; TRBD2 agrees at 13 bases. Per the germline V gene, CDR1 is MNHEY and CDR2 is SVGEGT. Trimming at V came to 6 bases and at J to 1 base, leaving 10 bases not matched to a gene. CDR3 length: 18 residues.

About this clonotype: One junction end disagrees with the germline gene, perhaps due to a read error. The chain is built from TRBV9 and TRBJ2-1; 7 bases align to TRBD2. Germline CDR1 is SGDLS and CDR2 is YYNGEE. The CDR3 spans 17 residues. CDR3 residues: CASSHDPTSDSHNEQFF. CDR3 nucleotide sequence: TGTGCCAGCAGCCACGACCCAACTAGCGACTCCCACAATGAGCAGTTCTTC.

The rearrangement joins TRBV3-1 to TRBJ2-5; 8 nucleotides line up with TRBD1. The germline V gene has CDR1 LGHDT and CDR2 YNNKEL (reference sequence). CDR3 length: 15 amino acids. V was pared by 4 bases and J by 5 bases, with 9 bases of the junction left unmatched. Written as DNA, the CDR3 is TGTGCCAGCAGCCTTTCGGACAGGGATGCGGAGACCCAGTACTTC. This gives the protein CASSLSDRDAETQYF.

The chain employs TRBV7-8 and TRBJ2-5; no clear D gene. Trimming left V 1 base short and J 5 bases short, with 8 bases between. This CDR3 has 13 residues. Germline CDR1 and CDR2: SGHVS and FQNEAQ. The CDR3 bases are TGTGCCAGCAGCTTAGGCTCACCCGAGACCCAGTACTTC. Encoded protein: CASSLGSPETQYF.

This clonotype has a handful of counts. The chain recombines TRBV2 with TRBJ2-1, with 7 bases aligning to TRBD2. CDR1 is SNHLY, CDR2 FYNNEI, per germline. The V gene end was trimmed by 6 bases and the J gene end by 8 bases; junction bases not matched to a gene: 7. This CDR3 contains 13 residues. CDR3 nucleotide sequence: TGTGCCAGCAGATACGGACTAGTGGATGAGCAGTTCTTC. It codes for CASRYGLVDEQFF.

This chain connects TRBV19 to TRBJ2-6; 10 bases are a match to TRBD1. Looked up from germline, CDR1 is LNHDA and CDR2 is SQIVND (reference sequence). V shed 5 bases and J 3 bases; nucleotides not matched to a gene: 7. This CDR3 comprises 17 residues. The CDR3 loop is CASSPTGTGVGANVLTF. The CDR3 coding sequence is TGTGCCAGTAGTCCTACCGGGACAGGGGTTGGGGCCAACGTCCTGACTTTC.

This clonotype was observed a few times. The rearrangement joins TRBV24-1 to TRBJ2-2, with TRBD1 identical over 10 bases. J was trimmed by 4 bases and V by 0 bases; bases with no gene match: 4. The CDR3 sequence is 17 residues long. From germline, CDR1 is KGHDR and CDR2 SFDVKD. Here the CDR3 DNA reads TGTGCCACCAGTGATTTGGTGGGACAGGGGTCCACCGGGGAGCTGTTTTTT. Translation gives CATSDLVGQGSTGELFF.

V and J are TRBV7-2 and TRBJ2-4; maybe TRBD2 (6 bases). CDR1 and CDR2 (germline): SGHTA, FQGNSA. The CDR3 is made up of 12 amino acids. The V end lost 7 bases, the J end lost 9 bases, and 13 bases lay between the germline ends. Here the CDR3 DNA reads TGTGCCAGCACCATGATGGAGGGCATTCAGTACTTC. Its translation: CASTMMEGIQYF.